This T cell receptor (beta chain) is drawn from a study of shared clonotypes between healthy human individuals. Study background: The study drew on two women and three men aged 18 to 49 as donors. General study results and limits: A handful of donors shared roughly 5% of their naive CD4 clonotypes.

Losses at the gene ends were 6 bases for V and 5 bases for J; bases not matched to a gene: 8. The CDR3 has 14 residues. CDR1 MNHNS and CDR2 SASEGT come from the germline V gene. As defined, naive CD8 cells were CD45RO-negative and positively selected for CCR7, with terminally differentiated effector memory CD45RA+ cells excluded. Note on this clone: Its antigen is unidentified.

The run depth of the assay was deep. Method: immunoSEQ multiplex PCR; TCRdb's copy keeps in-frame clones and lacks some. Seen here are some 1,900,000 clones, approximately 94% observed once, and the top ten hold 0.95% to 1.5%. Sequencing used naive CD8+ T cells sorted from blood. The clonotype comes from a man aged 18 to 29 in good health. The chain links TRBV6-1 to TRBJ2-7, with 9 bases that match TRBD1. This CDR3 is CASRDGQGLNEQYF. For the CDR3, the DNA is TGTGCCAGCAGAGACGGACAGGGGCTGAACGAGCAGTACTTC.